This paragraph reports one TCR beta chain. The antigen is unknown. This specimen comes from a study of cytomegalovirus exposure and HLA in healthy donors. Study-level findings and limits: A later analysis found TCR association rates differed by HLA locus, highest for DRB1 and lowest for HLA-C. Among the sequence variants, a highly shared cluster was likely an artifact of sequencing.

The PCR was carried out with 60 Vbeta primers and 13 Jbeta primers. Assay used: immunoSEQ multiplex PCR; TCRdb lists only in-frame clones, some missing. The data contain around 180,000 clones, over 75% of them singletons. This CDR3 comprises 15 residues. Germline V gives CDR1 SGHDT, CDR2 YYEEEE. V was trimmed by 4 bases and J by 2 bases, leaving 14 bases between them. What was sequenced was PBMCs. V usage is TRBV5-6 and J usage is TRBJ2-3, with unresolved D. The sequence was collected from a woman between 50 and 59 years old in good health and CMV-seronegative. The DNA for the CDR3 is TGTGCCAGCAGCGCCGGCTTGCGGAACACAGATACGCAGTATTTT. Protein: CASSAGLRNTDTQYF.